A single sample gave rise to the 26 T cell receptor beta chains below, sequenced in a study of Ad26.COV2.S vaccination and SARS-CoV-2 variants. TCRdb's copy holds only in-frame clones and misses some; the assay was immunoSEQ multiplex PCR. The data show fewer than 800,000 clones, more than 80% seen once. Treatment of the sample: some 19 received Ad26.COV2.S at low or high dose, single or two shots; 5 received placebo; per-sample allocation not given. At day 63 after the first vaccine or placebo injection, samples were drawn. Sequences were derived from peripheral blood, sampled in a trial of Ad26.COV2.S vaccine versus placebo. The origin of the receptors is a person between 18 and 59 years old who received the Ad26.COV2.S COVID-19 vaccine or a placebo.

J is TRBJ2-6 and V is TRBV10-2, with unresolved D. V was shortened by 6 bases and J by 1 base, with 4 bases between the two germline ends. The germline CDR1 and CDR2 sequences are WSHSY and SAAADI. This CDR3 has 13 amino acids. The CDR3 bases are TGCGCCAGCAGGGAATCTGGGGCCAACGTCCTGACTTTC. Residues: CASRESGANVLTF.

The genes are TRBV7-2 and TRBJ1-2; TRBD1 might be the D (6 bases). The germline V gene encodes CDR1 SGHTA and CDR2 FQGNSA. The CDR3 has 12 residues. V lost 7 bases and J 6 bases, leaving 12 bases between the germline ends. The CDR3 bases are TGTGCCAGCACCAAGGACAGTCATGGCTACACCTTC. This sequence encodes CASTKDSHGYTF.

This rearrangement joins TRBV2 to TRBJ2-1; a possible D gene is TRBD2 (6 bases). This CDR3 has 15 residues. The V gene lost 2 bases and the J gene lost 5 bases, with 13 bases spanning the gap. Germline CDR1 reads SNHLY; CDR2 reads FYNNEI. CDR3: CASSESGPRHNEQFF. In DNA form, the CDR3 reads TGTGCCAGCAGTGAAAGCGGGCCGCGTCACAATGAGCAGTTCTTC.

The chain uses TRBV30 and TRBJ2-2; D tentatively reads TRBD1 or TRBD2 (5 bases each). Trimming shortened V by 0 bases and J by 6 bases, and 8 bases separated the two germline ends. The CDR3 is 13 residues long. Germline-derived CDR1 and CDR2 are GTSNPN and SVGIG (reference sequence). CDR3 loop: CAWSVLGAGELFF. The CDR3 region has the DNA TGTGCCTGGAGTGTACTGGGGGCCGGGGAGCTGTTTTTT.

The J gene is TRBJ2-1, the V gene TRBV4-3; the match to TRBD2 covers 7 bases. There are 16 residues in the CDR3. Germline values: CDR1 LGHNA, CDR2 YSLEER. V lost 4 bases to trimming and J lost 8 bases; unmatched junction nucleotides: 14. The CDR3 sequence is CASSPRPAGDGDEQFF. In DNA form, the CDR3 reads TGCGCCAGCAGCCCTCGTCCTGCGGGGGATGGCGATGAGCAGTTCTTC.

Of note for this clone: The same CDR3 also results from other DNA sequences found in this sample. The V call is TRBV30, the J call TRBJ2-7; D remains ambiguous. The V gene's germline CDR1 is GTSNPN and CDR2 SVGIG (reference sequence). This CDR3 has 12 residues. V was trimmed by 0 bases and J by 1 base, leaving 4 bases between them. The CDR3 DNA reads as TGTGCCTGGAGTGTACAGTCCTACGAGCAGTACTTC. Translation gives CAWSVQSYEQYF.

The chain carries TRBV11-3 and TRBJ2-3; the match to TRBD2 covers 14 bases. From germline, CDR1 is SGHNT and CDR2 YENEEA. This CDR3 is built from 18 residues. With 1 base clipped from V and 4 bases from J, the junction kept 7 bases outside the gene matches. CDR3 in amino acids: CASSLGGTSGSWSDTQYF. In nucleotides, the CDR3 is TGTGCCAGCAGCTTAGGAGGGACTAGCGGGAGTTGGTCAGATACGCAGTATTTT. The full variable domain, its missing parts supplied by reference TRBV11-3 and TRBJ2-3, is EAGVVQSPRYKIIEKKQPVAFWCNPISGHNTLYWYLQNLGQGPELLIRYENEEAVDDSQLPKDRFSAERLKGVDSTLKIQPAELGDSAVYLCASSLGGTSGSWSDTQYFGPGTRLTVL.

This clone was observed a few times. The chain carries TRBV19 and TRBJ2-7; 9 bases match TRBD2. J was trimmed by 1 base and V by 5 bases; bases with no gene match: 9. Germline V gene sequence: CDR1 LNHDA, CDR2 SQIVND (reference sequence). The CDR3 length is 16 residues. CDR3 region: CASSRTAGGTSYEQYF. The CDR3 region has the DNA TGTGCCAGTAGTCGGACAGCGGGGGGCACATCCTACGAGCAGTACTTC.

The genes are TRBV30 and TRBJ1-5; perhaps TRBD1 as D (5 bases). The CDR3 has 12 residues. The germline V and J ends were trimmed by 0 bases and 11 bases, with 11 bases remaining between them. CDR1 is GTSNPN and CDR2 is SVGIG in the germline V gene (reference sequence). CDR3 amino acids: CAWSVGGKSQHF. Written as DNA, the CDR3 is TGTGCCTGGAGTGTTGGGGGTAAGTCCCAGCATTTT.

The V and J genes are TRBV19 and TRBJ2-3; 7 nucleotides line up with TRBD1. This CDR3 comprises 13 residues. Germline CDR1 reads LNHDA; CDR2 reads SQIVND (reference sequence). V lost 9 bases to trimming and J lost 5 bases; unmatched junction nucleotides: 8. The CDR3 region is CASLDRVRDTQYF. The CDR3 region has the DNA TGTGCCAGCTTAGACAGGGTGAGAGATACGCAGTATTTT.

The chain is built from TRBV6-2 or TRBV6-3 and TRBJ2-3, with 9 bases identical to TRBD2. This CDR3 is built from 17 residues. Germline values: CDR1 MNHEY, CDR2 SVGEGT. Unmatched junction bases numbered 8, after V lost 0 bases and J lost 4 bases. The CDR3 spells CASSYSRGGGAADTQYF. The CDR3 nucleotides read TGTGCCAGCAGTTACTCCCGTGGCGGGGGGGCGGCAGATACGCAGTATTTT.

The chain carries TRBV5-6 and TRBJ2-5, with 10 bases identical to TRBD1. The CDR3 contains 15 residues. The V and J ends lost 2 bases and 4 bases, in that order; junction bases with no gene match: 5. In germline, CDR1 is SGHDT, CDR2 YYEEEE. The CDR3 nucleotides are TGTGCCAGCAGCTTTCGACAGGGGGCGCGAGAGACCCAGTACTTC. It translates to CASSFRQGARETQYF.

The chain is built from TRBV13 and TRBJ2-7, with 11 positions matching TRBD2. The CDR3 has 20 amino acids. The V segment lost 0 bases and the J segment 0 bases; nucleotides outside the gene matches: 13. Per germline, CDR1 PRHDT and CDR2 FYEKMQ (reference sequence). CDR3 sequence (DNA): TGTGCCAGCAGCTTAGGCCTTGTTCGAGGACTAGCGGGCGCCTCCTACGAGCAGTACTTC. As protein: CASSLGLVRGLAGASYEQYF.

This clone was counted only a few times. The chain recombines TRBV7-2 with TRBJ1-6, with D possibly matching TRBD1 (5 bases). The CDR3 has 15 amino acids. Trimming took 1 base from V and 6 from J, leaving 10 bases between them. The germline CDR1 and CDR2 sequences are SGHTA and FQGNSA. The chain's CDR3 is CASSLGGGTNSPLHF. In nucleotides, the CDR3 is TGTGCCAGCAGCTTAGGGGGAGGGACTAATTCACCCCTCCACTTT.

V is TRBV18 and J is TRBJ1-3, with a tentative D call TRBD1 (5 bases). Trimming removed 5 bases at V and 0 bases at J, with 8 bases between. The CDR3 loop spans 14 amino acids. Germline-derived CDR1 and CDR2 are KGHSH and LQKENI. The CDR3 reads CASSTGTSGNTIYF. The CDR3 DNA is TGTGCCAGCTCAACCGGGACCTCTGGAAACACCATATATTTT.

The genes are TRBV7-2 and TRBJ2-2, with 13 bases aligning to TRBD2. The CDR3 consists of 15 residues. CDR1 and CDR2 (germline): SGHTA, FQGNSA. Trimming at V came to 4 bases and at J to 7 bases, leaving 3 bases not matched to a gene. The CDR3 loop is CASSYGTSGVGELFF. The CDR3 nucleotides read TGTGCCAGCAGCTACGGGACTAGCGGGGTCGGGGAGCTGTTTTTT.

This rearrangement joins TRBV7-6 to TRBJ2-7, with 10 bases aligning to TRBD2. The trim removed 6 bases at V and 3 bases at J, leaving 8 bases unmatched. This CDR3 spans 15 amino acids. Looked up from germline, CDR1 is SGHVS and CDR2 is FNYEAQ. In DNA form, the CDR3 reads TGTGCCAGCAGTTCACTAGCGGGGCAAGACTACGAGCAGTACTTC. Protein sequence: CASSSLAGQDYEQYF.

The chain employs TRBV6-6 and TRBJ2-5; D gene uncertain. Germline assignment: CDR1 MNHNY and CDR2 SVGAGI (reference sequence). Trimming shortened V by 5 bases and J by 5 bases, and 9 bases separated the two germline ends. The CDR3 runs 12 residues. CDR3 in amino acids: CASSTLTETQYF. The CDR3 coding sequence is TGTGCCAGCAGTACCCTTACCGAGACCCAGTACTTC.

The chain combines TRBV11-1 with TRBJ1-2; TRBD1 agrees at 8 bases. This CDR3 has 15 residues. Germline CDR1 reads SGHAT; CDR2 reads FQDESV (reference sequence). V lost 3 bases, J lost 2 bases, and 5 bases stayed unmatched. CDR3 DNA: TGTGCCAGCAGCTTCGGACAGGGACGCAACTATGGCTACACCTTC. This encodes CASSFGQGRNYGYTF. Variable domain in full (rest from reference TRBV11-1 and TRBJ1-2): EAEVAQSPRYKITEKSQAVAFWCDPISGHATLYWYRQILGQGPELLVQFQDESVVDDSQLPKDRFSAERLKGVDSTLKIQPAELGDSAMYLCASSFGQGRNYGYTFGSGTRLTVV.

The V call is TRBV3-1 (or the pseudogene TRBV3-2), the J call TRBJ2-1, with TRBD1 matching 7 bases. From germline, CDR1 is LGHDT and CDR2 YNNKEL (reference sequence). The V and J ends lost 4 bases and 4 bases, in that order; junction bases with no gene match: 13. This CDR3 is built from 17 residues. CDR3 in amino acids: CASSPHRQGLRYNEQFF. The CDR3 DNA sequence: TGTGCCAGCAGCCCTCACCGACAGGGCCTCAGGTACAATGAGCAGTTCTTC.

This clone was detected once. The chain links TRBV4-3 to TRBJ1-5; D is undetermined. The CDR3 spans 13 residues. V was trimmed by 0 bases and J by 5 bases, leaving 5 bases between them. CDR1 is LGHNA and CDR2 is YSLEER in the germline V gene. CDR3 DNA: TGCGCCAGCAGCCAAGATCGCGATCAGCCCCAGCATTTT. Translation: CASSQDRDQPQHF.

This clone occurred once. V and J are TRBV27 and TRBJ1-1; D call uncertain. Germline V gene lookup returns CDR1 MNHEY and CDR2 SMNVEV (reference sequence). This CDR3 is 14 amino acids long. V lost 3 bases, J lost 1 base, and 9 bases lay in between. CDR3 amino acids: CASSFSGPNTEAFF. The CDR3 DNA follows: TGTGCCAGCAGTTTTTCGGGCCCGAACACTGAAGCTTTCTTT.

V is TRBV7-6 and J is TRBJ2-1, with D perhaps matching TRBD1 (7 bases). Trimming took off 4 bases at V and 6 bases at J, with 10 bases between the two ends. The CDR3 spans 13 residues. Germline V gives CDR1 SGHVS, CDR2 FNYEAQ. For the CDR3, the DNA is TGTGCCAGCAGCTCCCAGGGGGGCAATGAGCAGTTCTTC. It specifies CASSSQGGNEQFF.

The sample holds a few counts of this clone. The chain couples TRBV6-2 or TRBV6-3 to TRBJ2-7, with TRBD2 matching 12 bases. CDR1 is MNHEY, CDR2 SVGEGT, per germline. Losses at the gene ends were 5 bases for V and 0 bases for J; bases not matched to a gene: 5. This CDR3 is built from 16 residues. CDR3 sequence: CASSPRTSGISYEQYF. The DNA of the CDR3 is TGTGCCAGCAGTCCACGGACTAGCGGGATCTCCTACGAGCAGTACTTC.

On this clone: Other DNA sequences within the sample encode an identical CDR3. J is TRBJ2-7 and V is TRBV19; the D is unclear. Trimming shortened V by 0 bases and J by 2 bases, and 8 bases separated the two germline ends. This CDR3 contains 14 residues. Germline V gene data show CDR1 as LNHDA and CDR2 as SQIVND (reference sequence). The CDR3 coding sequence is TGTGCCAGTAGTATAGATCTTGGACCCTACGAGCAGTACTTC. This translates into CASSIDLGPYEQYF.

J is TRBJ1-2 and V is TRBV4-2; D gene ambiguous. V lost 0 bases to trimming and J lost 1 base, with 12 bases between them. Germline V CDR1 and CDR2: LGHNA, YNFKEQ. The CDR3 is 16 amino acids. The CDR3 loop reads CASSQDPHWGNYGYTF. CDR3 coding DNA: TGTGCCAGCAGCCAAGATCCCCATTGGGGTAACTATGGCTACACCTTC.